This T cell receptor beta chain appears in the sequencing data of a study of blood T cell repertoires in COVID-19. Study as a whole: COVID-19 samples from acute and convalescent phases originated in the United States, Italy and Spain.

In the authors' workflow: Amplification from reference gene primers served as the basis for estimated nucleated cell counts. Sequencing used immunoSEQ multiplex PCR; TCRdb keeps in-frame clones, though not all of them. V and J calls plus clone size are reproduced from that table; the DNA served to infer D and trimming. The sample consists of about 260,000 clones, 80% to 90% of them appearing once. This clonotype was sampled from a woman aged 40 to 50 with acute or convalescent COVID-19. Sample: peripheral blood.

The CDR3 nucleotides read TGTGCCAGCAGCCCCGGGGGGGTCCCTGAAGCTTTCTTT. This encodes CASSPGGVPEAFF. The rearrangement links TRBV7-9 to TRBJ1-1, with TRBD1 as a possible D gene (5 bases). CDR1 is SEHNR and CDR2 is FQNEAQ in the germline V gene (reference sequence). V lost 5 bases to trimming and J lost 6 bases, with 13 bases between them. This CDR3 has 13 residues.